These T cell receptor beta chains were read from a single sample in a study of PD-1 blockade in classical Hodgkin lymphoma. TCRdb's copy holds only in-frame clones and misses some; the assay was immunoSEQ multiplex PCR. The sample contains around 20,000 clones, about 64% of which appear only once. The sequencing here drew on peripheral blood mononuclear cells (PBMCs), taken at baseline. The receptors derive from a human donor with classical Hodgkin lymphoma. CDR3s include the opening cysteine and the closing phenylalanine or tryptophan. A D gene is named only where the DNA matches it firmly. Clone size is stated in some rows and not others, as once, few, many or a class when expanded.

CDR3: CASSTVPSGTDTQYF
DNA: TGTGCCAGCAGCACGGTTCCATCTGGCACAGATACGCAGTATTTT
D: .
V: TRBV5-5
size: .
J: TRBJ2-3

CDR3: CASSSSNRINYGYTF
DNA: TGTGCCAGCAGCTCGTCAAACAGGATAAACTATGGCTACACCTTC
D: .
V: TRBV5-5
size: .
J: TRBJ1-2

CDR3: CASSESPGRRSGGYTF
DNA: TGTGCCAGTAGCGAATCTCCGGGACGGCGATCGGGCGGCTACACCTTC
D: .
V: TRBV19
size: once
J: TRBJ1-2

CDR3: CASRQGGHQPQHF
DNA: TGTGCCAGCAGGCAGGGCGGCCATCAGCCCCAGCATTTT
D: .
V: TRBV6-5
size: .
J: TRBJ1-5

CDR3: CASSLAPGLAKNIQYF
DNA: TGCGCCAGCAGCTTGGCCCCAGGGTTGGCCAAAAACATTCAGTACTTC
D: .
V: TRBV5-1
size: .
J: TRBJ2-4

CDR3: CASSFLAGGREETQYF
DNA: TGTGCCAGCAGCTTTTTGGCCGGCGGCAGGGAAGAGACCCAGTACTTC
D: .
V: TRBV5-5
size: .
J: TRBJ2-5

CDR3: CASSVSAVSGANVLTF
DNA: TGTGCCAGCAGTGTCTCCGCTGTCTCTGGGGCCAACGTCCTGACTTTC
D: .
V: TRBV6-1
size: .
J: TRBJ2-6

CDR3: CSGTVENEQFF
DNA: TGCAGTGGTACCGTCGAGAATGAGCAGTTCTTC
D: .
V: TRBV20-1
size: few
J: TRBJ2-1

CDR3: CASSLSRQGYNEQFF
DNA: TGTGCCAGCAGCTTATCGCGACAGGGGTACAATGAGCAGTTCTTC
D: TRBD1
V: TRBV7-9
size: .
J: TRBJ2-1

CDR3: CASKGQGYQPQHF
DNA: TGTGCCAGTAAGGGACAGGGATATCAGCCCCAGCATTTT
D: TRBD1
V: TRBV19
size: few
J: TRBJ1-5

CDR3: CASRGANEQFF
DNA: TGTGCCAGCAGGGGGGCCAATGAGCAGTTCTTC
D: .
V: TRBV6-6
size: few
J: TRBJ2-1

CDR3: CASSFISRGGGEQYF
DNA: TGTGCCAGCAGCTTCATTTCGCGGGGTGGAGGCGAGCAGTACTTC
D: .
V: TRBV7-2
size: .
J: TRBJ2-7

CDR3: CASSVVAGTYNEQFF
DNA: TGTGCCAGCAGCGTAGTAGCGGGCACATACAATGAGCAGTTCTTC
D: TRBD2
V: TRBV9
size: .
J: TRBJ2-1

CDR3: CASSDTGGSSTDTQYF
DNA: TGTGCCAGCAGCGACACAGGGGGCAGTAGCACAGATACGCAGTATTTT
D: TRBD1
V: TRBV9
size: few
J: TRBJ2-3

CDR3: CASGEQGSEAFF
DNA: TGTGCTAGTGGTGAGCAGGGTAGTGAAGCTTTCTTT
D: .
V: TRBV12-5
size: few
J: TRBJ1-1

CDR3: CASSLGSGTYNEQFF
DNA: TGTGCCAGCAGCTTGGGTAGTGGTACGTACAATGAGCAGTTCTTC
D: .
V: TRBV5-6
size: .
J: TRBJ2-1

CDR3: CASRRTGLADPYEQYF
DNA: TGTGCCAGCAGAAGGACGGGACTAGCGGATCCCTACGAGCAGTACTTC
D: TRBD2
V: TRBV27
size: .
J: TRBJ2-7

CDR3: CAISSQTGDLSGYTF
DNA: TGTGCCATCAGTTCCCAGACAGGGGACCTATCTGGCTACACCTTC
D: TRBD1
V: TRBV6-5
size: .
J: TRBJ1-2

CDR3: CASSYYGRNNEQFF
DNA: TGTGCCAGCAGTTACTATGGTAGGAACAATGAGCAGTTCTTC
D: .
V: TRBV6-6
size: .
J: TRBJ2-1

CDR3: CASSSVLAGGREQYF
DNA: TGTGCCAGCAGCTCTGTTTTAGCGGGAGGGCGCGAGCAGTACTTC
D: TRBD2
V: TRBV7-3
size: once
J: TRBJ2-7

CDR3: CASLVTGNEKLFF
DNA: TGTGCCAGTCTTGTGACAGGGAATGAAAAACTGTTTTTT
D: TRBD1
V: TRBV28
size: few
J: TRBJ1-4

CDR3: CASSWDRGTDTQYF
DNA: TGTGCCAGCAGCTGGGACAGGGGCACAGATACGCAGTATTTT
D: TRBD1
V: TRBV2
size: .
J: TRBJ2-3

CDR3: CASSSWGESGNTIYF
DNA: TGTGCCAGCAGTTCCTGGGGGGAATCTGGAAACACCATATATTTT
D: .
V: TRBV6-5
size: once
J: TRBJ1-3

CDR3: CASRPTAGYPITQYF
DNA: TGTGCCAGCAGACCCACCGCAGGGTATCCGATTACGCAGTATTTT
D: .
V: TRBV6-1
size: .
J: TRBJ2-3